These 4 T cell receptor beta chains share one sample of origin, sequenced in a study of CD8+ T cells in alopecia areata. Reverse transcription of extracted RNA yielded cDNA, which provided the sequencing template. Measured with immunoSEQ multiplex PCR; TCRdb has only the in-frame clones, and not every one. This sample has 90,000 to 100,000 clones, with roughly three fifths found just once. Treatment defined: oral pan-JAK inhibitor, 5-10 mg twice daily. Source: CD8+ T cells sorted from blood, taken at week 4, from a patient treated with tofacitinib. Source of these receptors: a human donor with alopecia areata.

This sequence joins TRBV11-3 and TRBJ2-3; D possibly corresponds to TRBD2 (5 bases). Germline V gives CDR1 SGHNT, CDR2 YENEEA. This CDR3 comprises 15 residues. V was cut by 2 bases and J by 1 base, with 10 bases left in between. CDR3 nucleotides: TGTGCCAGCAGCTTATCGGGGATTCGCACAGATACGCAGTATTTT. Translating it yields CASSLSGIRTDTQYF.

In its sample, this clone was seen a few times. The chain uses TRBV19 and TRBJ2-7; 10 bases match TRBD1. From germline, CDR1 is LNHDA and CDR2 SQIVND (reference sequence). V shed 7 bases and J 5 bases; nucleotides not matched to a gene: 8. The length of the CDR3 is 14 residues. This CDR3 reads CASTPGQGFHEQYF. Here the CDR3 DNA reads TGTGCCAGTACCCCGGGACAGGGGTTCCACGAGCAGTACTTC.

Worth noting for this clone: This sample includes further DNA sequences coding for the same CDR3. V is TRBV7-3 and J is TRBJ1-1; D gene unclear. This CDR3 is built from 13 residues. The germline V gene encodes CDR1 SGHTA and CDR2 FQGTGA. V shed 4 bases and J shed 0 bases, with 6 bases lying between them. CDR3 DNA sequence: TGTGCCAGCAGCTCGACATTGAACACTGAAGCTTTCTTT. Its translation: CASSSTLNTEAFF.

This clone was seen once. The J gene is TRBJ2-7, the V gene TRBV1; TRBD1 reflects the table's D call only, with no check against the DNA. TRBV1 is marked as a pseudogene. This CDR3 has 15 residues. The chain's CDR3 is CTSSTLTGPPYEQYF. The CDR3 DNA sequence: TGCACCAGCAGCACTCTGACAGGGCCCCCCTACGAGCAGTACTTC.